These 16 T cell receptor beta chains were sequenced from one sample in a study of CXCR3-negative and CXCR3-positive naive CD8 T cells. Carrying UMI labels, the TRB cDNA libraries were prepared through 5' RACE. Following a re-call of the 5' RACE reads, TCRdb has one entry per CDR3 protein and lacks DNA. Recorded here are approximately 37,000 distinct CDR3 sequences; the top ten clones represent more than 7.5%. Material for sequencing was memory CD8+ T cells from blood. The receptors were sampled from a human donor in good health. Some clones in this sample may be carry-over from other donors' samples.

The chain has TRBV20-1 and TRBJ1-1; TCRdb selects TRBD1, and the lack of DNA leaves this call unchecked. The length of the CDR3 is 14 residues. Germline CDR1 reads DFQATT; CDR2 reads SNEGSKA (reference sequence). The CDR3 is CSARGTGGDTEAFF.

The chain uses TRBV5-1 and TRBJ2-7; TCRdb returns TRBD1, unconfirmable since there is no DNA. The length of the CDR3 is 17 residues. Germline V gives CDR1 SGHRS, CDR2 YFSETQ. CDR3 amino acids: CASSLESTGGFSYEQYF.

The rearrangement uses TRBV20-1 and TRBJ2-7; TCRdb's assignment of TRBD1 cannot be checked, as there is no DNA. The CDR3 extends over 14 amino acids. Per the germline V gene, CDR1 is DFQATT and CDR2 is SNEGSKA (reference sequence). CDR3 loop: CSARDEAGGYEQYF.

The V call is TRBV7-9, the J call TRBJ2-2; TCRdb's assignment of TRBD1 cannot be checked, as there is no DNA. Germline lookup yields CDR1 SEHNR and CDR2 FQNEAQ (reference sequence). There are 14 residues in the CDR3. CDR3 protein: CASSVGGSTGELFF. The full variable domain, with the rest looked up from reference TRBV7-9 and TRBJ2-2, is DTGVSQNPRHKITKRGQNVTFRCDPISEHNRLYWYRQTLGQGPEFLTYFQNEAQLEKSRLLSDRFSAERPKGSFSTLEIQRTEQGDSAMYLCASSVGGSTGELFFGEGSRLTVL.

This rearrangement joins TRBV20-1 to TRBJ2-1; TCRdb's D call of TRBD1 is untestable without DNA. Germline V gene lookup returns CDR1 DFQATT and CDR2 SNEGSKA (reference sequence). CDR3 length: 13 amino acids. This CDR3 reads CSATGGDYNEQFF.

J is TRBJ2-7 and V is TRBV6-5; checking the TCRdb D call of TRBD2 is not possible without DNA. The germline V gene encodes CDR1 MNHEY and CDR2 SVGAGI. The CDR3 covers 15 residues. CDR3 sequence: CASSQTLAASYEQYF.

The chain recombines TRBV28 with TRBJ2-7. Looked up from germline, CDR1 is MDHEN and CDR2 is SYDVKM. CDR3 length: 11 amino acids. This chain's CDR3 is CASRVGYEQYF.

The chain recombines TRBV6-2 or TRBV6-3 with TRBJ2-3; TCRdb's assignment of TRBD1 cannot be checked, as there is no DNA. The CDR3 has 16 residues. Germline CDR1 MNHEY, CDR2 SVGEGT. CDR3 region: CASRLDRGVSTDTQYF.

The chain employs TRBV3-1 and TRBJ2-1; the TRBD1 assignment by TCRdb is unverifiable without DNA. This CDR3 region has 14 residues. Germline assignment: CDR1 LGHDT and CDR2 YNNKEL (reference sequence). This chain's CDR3 is CASSFPDRYNEQFF.

This rearrangement joins TRBV12-3 or TRBV12-4 to TRBJ1-1. The CDR3 runs 14 residues. CDR3 protein: CASIKRDGGSEAFF.

The chain has TRBV15 and TRBJ2-2; the D call of TRBD2 rests on TCRdb alone, since no DNA is present to check it. The CDR3 covers 17 residues. CDR1 is LNHNV and CDR2 is YYDKDF in the germline V gene (reference sequence). The CDR3 here is CATSKSSGGPWTGELFF. Variable domain in full (rest from reference TRBV15 and TRBJ2-2): DAMVIQNPRYQVTQFGKPVTLSCSQTLNHNVMYWYQQKSSQAPKLLFHYYDKDFNNEADTPDNFQSRRPNTSFCFLDIRSPGLGDTAMYLCATSKSSGGPWTGELFFGEGSRLTVL.

The chain combines TRBV7-9 with TRBJ1-2. This CDR3 region has 15 residues. The germline V gene encodes CDR1 SEHNR and CDR2 FQNEAQ (reference sequence). The CDR3: CVTEGGGTSAYGYTF.

The CDR3 loop reads CSVGTGGSYEQYF. The chain couples TRBV29-1 to TRBJ2-7. This CDR3 has 13 amino acids. Germline V lookup: CDR1 SQVTM, CDR2 ANQGSEA.

J is TRBJ2-7 and V is TRBV19; the D call from TCRdb, TRBD2, cannot be confirmed without DNA. This CDR3 contains 14 residues. The germline gives CDR1 LNHDA, CDR2 SQIVND (reference sequence). CDR3 protein: CASSSGLAIYEQYF.

The rearrangement joins TRBV20-1 to TRBJ2-2; there is no DNA to check the TCRdb D call of TRBD2. The CDR3 extends over 15 amino acids. Germline V gene data show CDR1 as DFQATT and CDR2 as SNEGSKA (reference sequence). This chain's CDR3 is CSASREGLGHGELFF.

This chain uses TRBV6-4 with TRBJ2-1; lacking DNA, the TRBD2 call made by TCRdb goes unchecked. The CDR3 is 15 amino acids. From germline, CDR1 is MRHNA and CDR2 SNTAGT. Here the CDR3 reads CASSDSSGGANEQFF.